This entry describes one T cell receptor (beta chain). The sample is drawn from a study of blood T cell repertoires in COVID-19. About the study: The samples span acute and convalescent COVID-19 from the United States, Italy and Spain.

The table came from immunoSEQ multiplex PCR; TCRdb's copy has only in-frame clones and leaves some out. The sample carries 95,000 to 100,000 clones, about 89% recorded once. The V gene lost 6 bases and the J gene lost 6 bases, with 14 bases spanning the gap. This CDR3 contains 13 residues. V is TRBV12-3 or TRBV12-4 and J is TRBJ1-1; D is possibly TRBD1 (6 bases). Sequenced: peripheral blood. This receptor was identified in a man in his fifties with acute or convalescent COVID-19. The CDR3: CASRPTGRPEAFF. The CDR3 DNA follows: TGTGCCAGCAGACCCACAGGGCGGCCTGAAGCTTTCTTT.